These T cell receptor beta chains were read from a single sample in a study of cytomegalovirus exposure and HLA in healthy donors. Produced via immunoSEQ multiplex PCR; TCRdb's table is partial and in-frame only. The sample yields fewer than 200,000 clones, 55% to 75% seen once. Sequenced material: PBMCs. The receptors derive from a human donor in good health. Both conserved end residues are part of each CDR3. A D gene is named only where the DNA matches it firmly. Clone size is not always given. Where it is, it says once, few, many or a class for expanded clones.

clone size,J gene,CDR3 length,D gene,V gene,CDR3 DNA,CDR3 protein
.,TRBJ1-5,15,.,TRBV11-2,TGTGCCAGCAGCTTAGATCGGGGGGTGCATCAGCCCCAGCATTTT,CASSLDRGVHQPQHF
.,TRBJ2-3,15,TRBD2,TRBV19,TGTGCCAGTACCCCAGCGGGGGGGTATCCAGATACGCAGTATTTT,CASTPAGGYPDTQYF
.,TRBJ1-2,12,.,TRBV7-9,TGTGCCAGCAGCTTAGACGTGGAGGGCTACACCTTC,CASSLDVEGYTF
.,TRBJ2-1,16,TRBD2,TRBV5-1,TGCGCCAGCAGCTCGGGACTAGCGCAGGCCTACAATGAGCAGTTCTTC,CASSSGLAQAYNEQFF
.,TRBJ1-5,12,.,TRBV30,TGTGCCTGGAGTCCCGGGGGGCGTGCCCAGCATTTT,CAWSPGGRAQHF
.,TRBJ1-5,16,TRBD1,TRBV6-6,TGTGCCAGCAGTTACTCTGGGCAGGGGGCGGGTCAGCCCCAGCATTTT,CASSYSGQGAGQPQHF
few,TRBJ2-5,15,.,TRBV5-6,TGTGCCAGCAGCTTGAGGCGACTGGGCGGGGAGACCCAGTACTTC,CASSLRRLGGETQYF
.,TRBJ2-7,13,TRBD2,TRBV4-1,TGCGCCAGCAGCCAGGGACTAGCGTACGAGCAGTACTTC,CASSQGLAYEQYF
.,TRBJ2-5,16,TRBD2,TRBV7-8,TGTGCCAGCAGCTTGCCTAGCGGGGCGGGCGACGAGACCCAGTACTTC,CASSLPSGAGDETQYF
few,TRBJ2-2,18,TRBD2,TRBV5-1,TGCGCCAGCAGCTCCCCTAGCGGGGGGATATCTCTGGCCGGGGAGCTGTTTTTT,CASSSPSGGISLAGELFF
once,TRBJ2-1,16,TRBD1,TRBV30,TGTGCCTGGAGCTCCGACCGGGACAGGGGATTCAATGAGCAGTTCTTC,CAWSSDRDRGFNEQFF
.,TRBJ1-1,13,.,TRBV27,TGTGCCAGCAGTTTCAGGGGCGTCACTGAAGCTTTCTTT,CASSFRGVTEAFF
few,TRBJ1-2,14,.,TRBV29-1,TGCAGCGTTGACGCTGAGGGGGTCGTCTATGGCTACACCTTC,CSVDAEGVVYGYTF
.,TRBJ2-5,17,TRBD2,TRBV2,TGTGCCAGCAGCGCAACTAGCGGGGGGGCCCGTGGAGAGACCCAGTACTTC,CASSATSGGARGETQYF
.,TRBJ1-2,14,TRBD1,TRBV7-2,TGTGCCAGCAGCGCTGGACAGGGTAACTATGGCTACACCTTC,CASSAGQGNYGYTF
.,TRBJ2-3,14,.,TRBV19,TGTGCCAGTACCCCTCTAGGAGGCACAGATACGCAGTATTTT,CASTPLGGTDTQYF
.,TRBJ1-2,15,.,TRBV7-8,TGTGCCAGCAGCTTAGAAGGGGGGGCGAACTATGGCTACACCTTC,CASSLEGGANYGYTF
.,TRBJ2-3,16,TRBD2,TRBV5-1,TGCGCCAGCAGTCGGACTAGCGGGGGGGAAGGAGATACGCAGTATTTT,CASSRTSGGEGDTQYF
.,TRBJ1-2,13,TRBD1,TRBV19,TGTGCCAGTAGTATGACAGGGGTCTACGGCTACACCTTC,CASSMTGVYGYTF
.,TRBJ2-1,12,.,TRBV6-6,TGTGCCAGCAGTTACGGGGCGGATGAGCAGTTCTTC,CASSYGADEQFF
large,TRBJ2-5,13,.,TRBV5-4,TGTGCCAGCAGCTTAGCCAGGGGAGAGACCCAGTACTTC,CASSLARGETQYF
.,TRBJ1-2,14,.,TRBV19,TGTGCCAGTAGTATAGGACAGTCTAACTATGGCTACACCTTC,CASSIGQSNYGYTF
once,TRBJ1-1,15,TRBD1,TRBV6-1,TGTGCCAGCAGCCTGGACAGGGGGCTGATCACTGAAGCTTTCTTT,CASSLDRGLITEAFF
few,TRBJ2-7,13,.,TRBV30,TGTGCCTGGAGTGTGGAGGGAACCCGCGAGCAGTACTTC,CAWSVEGTREQYF
many,TRBJ1-4,14,.,TRBV6-1,TGTGCCAGCAGTGTCGGGACACGGGATGAAAAACTGTTTTTT,CASSVGTRDEKLFF
once,TRBJ2-3,13,.,TRBV7-2,TGTGCCAGCAGCTACCCGGACAATCAAAGGGAGTATTTT,CASSYPDNQREYF
.,TRBJ1-6,13,.,TRBV2,TGTGCCAGCAGATCGAGGGGGGGATCACCCCTCCACTTT,CASRSRGGSPLHF
.,TRBJ2-3,15,TRBD2,TRBV4-1,TGCGCCAGCAGCCCCCTAGCGGGGGCCACAGATACGCAGTATTTT,CASSPLAGATDTQYF
few,TRBJ2-7,15,.,TRBV7-9,TGTGCCAGCAGCTTGGGACTGGGGAGATCCTACGAGCAGTACTTC,CASSLGLGRSYEQYF
.,TRBJ2-5,13,TRBD2,TRBV9,TGTGCCAGCAGCAGACTAGCCTCAGAGACCCAGTACTTC,CASSRLASETQYF
.,TRBJ2-2,16,.,TRBV19,TGTGCCAGTAATGGGGGGGCCTTTGCAAACGCCGGGGAGCTGTTTTTT,CASNGGAFANAGELFF
.,TRBJ1-2,14,.,TRBV9,TGTGCCAGCAGCGTAGGTGATTCGGGCTATGGCTACACCTTC,CASSVGDSGYGYTF
.,TRBJ1-1,14,.,TRBV10-3,TGTGCCATCAGGCGGGACGCGATGAACACTGAAGCTTTCTTT,CAIRRDAMNTEAFF
.,TRBJ2-7,15,TRBD2,TRBV7-3,TGTGCCAGCAGCTTAACAAGCGGGGGGGCCCACGAGCAGTACTTC,CASSLTSGGAHEQYF
.,TRBJ1-2,14,TRBD1,TRBV18,TGTGCCAGCTCCCCGGGACAGGGGAACTATGGCTACACCTTC,CASSPGQGNYGYTF
.,TRBJ2-2,15,.,TRBV7-9,TGTGCCAGCAGCTCCCAGGCAGCGAACACCGGGGAGCTGTTTTTT,CASSSQAANTGELFF
.,TRBJ2-7,14,.,TRBV11-2,TGTGCCAGCATGAGACAGCCCAGCTCCTACGAGCAGTACTTC,CASMRQPSSYEQYF
.,TRBJ1-1,13,.,TRBV19,TGTGCCAGTGATAGGGGTAGGAACACTGAAGCTTTCTTT,CASDRGRNTEAFF
once,TRBJ2-6,16,TRBD1,TRBV30,TGTGCCTGGAGTGGGACAGGGAAGGCTGGGGCCAACGTCCTGACTTTC,CAWSGTGKAGANVLTF
.,TRBJ1-2,17,TRBD1,TRBV5-1,TGCGCCAGCAGCCCAGGGACAGTCGACGGGGCTAACTATGGCTACACCTTC,CASSPGTVDGANYGYTF
.,TRBJ1-4,15,.,TRBV16,TGTGCCAGCAGCCAATCGAGGGGGATGAATGAAAAACTGTTTTTT,CASSQSRGMNEKLFF
.,TRBJ2-7,15,.,TRBV6-5,TGTGCCAGCAGTTACTCCGACGGGAGCTCCTACGAGCAGTACTTC,CASSYSDGSSYEQYF
few,TRBJ1-5,16,.,TRBV4-2,TGTGCCAGCAGCCAAGAGGCGGGGGCAGTCGATCAGCCCCAGCATTTT,CASSQEAGAVDQPQHF
.,TRBJ1-6,13,.,TRBV6-5,TGTGCCAGCAGCCAACAGGGAAGTTCACCCCTCCACTTT,CASSQQGSSPLHF
.,TRBJ1-6,15,.,TRBV6-1,TGTGCCACTCGGGGGGCTAAGTCCTATAATTCACCCCTCCACTTT,CATRGAKSYNSPLHF
few,TRBJ2-2,15,TRBD1,TRBV29-1,TGCAGCATTTCAGGGGGTCTGGTGGACACCGGGGAGCTGTTTTTT,CSISGGLVDTGELFF
.,TRBJ1-4,16,TRBD1,TRBV30,TGTGCCTGGAGTGTGGGGACAGGTGGGCCTAATGAAAAACTGTTTTTT,CAWSVGTGGPNEKLFF
.,TRBJ2-3,17,.,TRBV19,TGTGCCAGTAGTATGGCGAGTCAGGGCATCGGCACAGATACGCAGTATTTT,CASSMASQGIGTDTQYF